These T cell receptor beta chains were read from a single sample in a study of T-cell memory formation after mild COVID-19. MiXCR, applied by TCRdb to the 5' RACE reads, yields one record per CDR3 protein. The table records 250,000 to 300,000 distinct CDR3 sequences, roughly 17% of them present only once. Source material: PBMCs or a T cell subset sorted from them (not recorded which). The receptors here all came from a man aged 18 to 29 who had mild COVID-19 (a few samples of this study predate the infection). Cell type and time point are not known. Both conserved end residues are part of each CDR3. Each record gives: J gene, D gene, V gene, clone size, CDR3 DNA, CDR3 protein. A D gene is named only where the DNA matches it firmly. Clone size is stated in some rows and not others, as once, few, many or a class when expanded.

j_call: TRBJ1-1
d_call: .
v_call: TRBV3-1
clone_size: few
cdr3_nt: TGTGCCAGCACCACGGGGGCGGAGGCTTTCTTT
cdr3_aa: CASTTGAEAFF

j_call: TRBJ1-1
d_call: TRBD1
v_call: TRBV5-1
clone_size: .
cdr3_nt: TGCGCCAGCAGCTCTCAGGGGGCGCGGAGCACTGAAGCTTTCTTT
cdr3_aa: CASSSQGARSTEAFF

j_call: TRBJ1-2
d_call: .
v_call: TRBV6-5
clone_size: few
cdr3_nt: TGTGCCAGCAGTTTTCCAAGGGGGGGCTACACCTTC
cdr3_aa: CASSFPRGGYTF

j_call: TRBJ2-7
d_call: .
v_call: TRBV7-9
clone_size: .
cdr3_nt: TGTGCCAGCAGCCTGGGACATACGGTCTCCTACGAGCAGTACTTC
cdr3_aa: CASSLGHTVSYEQYF

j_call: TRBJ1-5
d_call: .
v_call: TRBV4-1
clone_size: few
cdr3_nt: TGCGCCAGCAGCCAGCTCGTACGCGGCCTTAATCAGCCCCAGCATTTT
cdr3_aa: CASSQLVRGLNQPQHF

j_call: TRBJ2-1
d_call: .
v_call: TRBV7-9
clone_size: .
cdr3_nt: TGTGCCAGTCGGAATTCTTACAATGAGCAGTTCTTC
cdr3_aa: CASRNSYNEQFF

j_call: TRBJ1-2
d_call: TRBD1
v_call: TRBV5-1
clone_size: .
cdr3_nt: TGCGCCAGCGAGACAGGGGAGGGAAACTATGGCTACACCTTC
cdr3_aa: CASETGEGNYGYTF

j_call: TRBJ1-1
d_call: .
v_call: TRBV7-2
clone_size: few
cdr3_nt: TGTGCCAGCTTTACAGCGGAAGCTTTCTTT
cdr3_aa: CASFTAEAFF

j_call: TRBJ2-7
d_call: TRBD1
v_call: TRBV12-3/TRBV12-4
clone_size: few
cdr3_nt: TGTGCCAGCCACCAGGGACAGGGGTACTACGAGCAGTACTTC
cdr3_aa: CASHQGQGYYEQYF

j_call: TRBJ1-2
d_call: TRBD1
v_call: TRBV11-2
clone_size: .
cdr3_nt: TGTGCCAGCAGCATCGGACAGGGGGCGGCTGGCTACACCTTC
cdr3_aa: CASSIGQGAAGYTF

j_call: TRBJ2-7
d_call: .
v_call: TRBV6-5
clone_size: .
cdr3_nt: TGTGCCAGCTCCGCGGGGCGAAACGAGCAGTACTTC
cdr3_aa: CASSAGRNEQYF

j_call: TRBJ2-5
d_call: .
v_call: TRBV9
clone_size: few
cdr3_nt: TGTGCCAGCAGCGTAGTCCTCACTCGGTACTTC
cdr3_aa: CASSVVLTRYF

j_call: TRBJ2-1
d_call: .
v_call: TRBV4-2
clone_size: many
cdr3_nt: TGTGCCAGCAGCCAAGTCGGTCCTGACAATGAGCAGTTCTTC
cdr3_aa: CASSQVGPDNEQFF

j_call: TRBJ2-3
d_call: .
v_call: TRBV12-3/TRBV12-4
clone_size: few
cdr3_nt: TGTGCCAGCAGCCAATTCAGCGGGTCTAGCACAGATACGCAGTATTTT
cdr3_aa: CASSQFSGSSTDTQYF

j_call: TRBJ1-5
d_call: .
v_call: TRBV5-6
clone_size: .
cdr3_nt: TGTGCCAGCAGCAGATTAGACAGGATCCAGCATCAGCCCCAGCATTTT
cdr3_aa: CASSRLDRIQHQPQHF

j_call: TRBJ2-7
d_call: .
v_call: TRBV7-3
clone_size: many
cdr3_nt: TGTGCCAGCAGCCGGGACGCCGGATACGAGCAGTACTTC
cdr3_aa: CASSRDAGYEQYF

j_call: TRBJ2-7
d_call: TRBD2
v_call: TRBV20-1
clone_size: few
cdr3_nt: TGCAGTGCCATTAGCGGGGGGCTTGTGGACGAGCAGTACTTC
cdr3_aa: CSAISGGLVDEQYF

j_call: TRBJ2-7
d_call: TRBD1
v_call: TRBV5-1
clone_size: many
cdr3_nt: TGCGCCAGCAGCGCGACAGGGGACGAGCAGTACTTC
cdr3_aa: CASSATGDEQYF

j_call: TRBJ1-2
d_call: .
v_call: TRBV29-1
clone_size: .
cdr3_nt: TGCAGCGTTGAACTGGGGGTGGCTAACTATGGCTACACCTTC
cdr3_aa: CSVELGVANYGYTF

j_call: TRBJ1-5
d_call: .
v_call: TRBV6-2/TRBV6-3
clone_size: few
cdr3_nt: TGTGCCAGCAGGGAAGACGTTAGCAATCAGCCCCAGCATTTT
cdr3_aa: CASREDVSNQPQHF

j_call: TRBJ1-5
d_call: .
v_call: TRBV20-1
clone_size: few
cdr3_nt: TGCAGTGCTAGAGACGGGACCGGGACTCAGCCCCAGCATTTT
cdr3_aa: CSARDGTGTQPQHF

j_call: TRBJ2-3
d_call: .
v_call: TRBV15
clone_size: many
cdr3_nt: TGTGCCACCAGCAGAGTTAGCGGTAACACAGATACGCAGTATTTT
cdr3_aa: CATSRVSGNTDTQYF

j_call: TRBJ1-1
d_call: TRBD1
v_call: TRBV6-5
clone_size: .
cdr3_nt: TGTGCCAGCAGTTACTGGGGATACGGGACAGACGAAGCTTTCTTT
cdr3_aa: CASSYWGYGTDEAFF

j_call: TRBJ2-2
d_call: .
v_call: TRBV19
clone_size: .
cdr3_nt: TGTGCCAGTAACAGGCAGAACACCGGGGAGCTGTTTTTT
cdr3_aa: CASNRQNTGELFF

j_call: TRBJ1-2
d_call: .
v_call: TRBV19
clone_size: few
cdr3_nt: TGTGCCAGTAGTATAGCTCGCCAGACCGGCTACACCTTC
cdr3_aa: CASSIARQTGYTF

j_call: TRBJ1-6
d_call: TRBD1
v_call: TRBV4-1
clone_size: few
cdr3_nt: TGCGCCAGCAGCCAAAGGGACAGTAATTCACCCCTCCACTTT
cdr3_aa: CASSQRDSNSPLHF

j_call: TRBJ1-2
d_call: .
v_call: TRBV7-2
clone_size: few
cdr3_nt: TGTGCCAGCAGTCCAGACATCCGACCCATCTATGGCTACACCTTC
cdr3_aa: CASSPDIRPIYGYTF

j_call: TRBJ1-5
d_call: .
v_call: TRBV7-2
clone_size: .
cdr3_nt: TGTGCCAGCAGCGAGGTCGTCGGTCAGCCCCAGCATTTT
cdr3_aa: CASSEVVGQPQHF

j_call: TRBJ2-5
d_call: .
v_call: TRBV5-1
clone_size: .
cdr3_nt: TGCGCCAGCAGCTCTGACGGACCCTCCTGGTACCAAGAGACCCAGTACTTC
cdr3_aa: CASSSDGPSWYQETQYF

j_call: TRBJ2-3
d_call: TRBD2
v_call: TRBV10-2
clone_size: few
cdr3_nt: TGCGCCAGCAGCCGTCCTAGCGGAGCTGTGGCAGATACGCAGTATTTT
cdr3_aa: CASSRPSGAVADTQYF

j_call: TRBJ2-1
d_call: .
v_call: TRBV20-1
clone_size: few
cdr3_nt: TGCAGTGCTAGTAGGCAGAACAATGAGCAGTTCTTC
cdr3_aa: CSASRQNNEQFF

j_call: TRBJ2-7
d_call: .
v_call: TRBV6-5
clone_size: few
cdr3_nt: TGTGCCAGCAGTTTCCGACGACAGGACGAGCAGTACTTC
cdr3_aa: CASSFRRQDEQYF

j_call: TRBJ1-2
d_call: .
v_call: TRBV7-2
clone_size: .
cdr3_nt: TGTGCCAGCAGCTTAGGATCCCGCTCGGGGCTCTATGGCTACACCTTC
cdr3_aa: CASSLGSRSGLYGYTF

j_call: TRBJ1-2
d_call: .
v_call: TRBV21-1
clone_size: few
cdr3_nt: TGTGCCAGCGGGAGCGCCGGCGGGAGGAATGGCTACACCTTC
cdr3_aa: CASGSAGGRNGYTF

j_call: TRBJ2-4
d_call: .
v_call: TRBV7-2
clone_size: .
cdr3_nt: TGTGCCAGCAGCTCCCCGGGGCGTCAAAACATTCAGTACTTC
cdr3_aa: CASSSPGRQNIQYF

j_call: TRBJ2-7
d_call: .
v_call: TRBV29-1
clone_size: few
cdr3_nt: TGCAGCGTTGAGGTGGCCGGGGTAAACAACGAGCAGTACTTC
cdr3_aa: CSVEVAGVNNEQYF

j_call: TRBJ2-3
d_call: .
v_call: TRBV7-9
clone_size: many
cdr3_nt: TGTGCCAGCAGCTTAACGGGATCTAGCACAGATACGCAGTATTTT
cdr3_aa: CASSLTGSSTDTQYF

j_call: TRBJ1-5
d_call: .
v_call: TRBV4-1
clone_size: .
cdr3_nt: TGCGCCAGCAGCCAACCCCCCATCGGGGCTGGAGGTCAGCCCCAGCATTTT
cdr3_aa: CASSQPPIGAGGQPQHF

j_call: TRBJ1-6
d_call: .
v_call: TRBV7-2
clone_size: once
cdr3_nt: TGTGCCAGCAGCTTAGGGGGAACAGTACAGTCACCCCTCCACTTT
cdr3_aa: CASSLGGTVQSPLHF

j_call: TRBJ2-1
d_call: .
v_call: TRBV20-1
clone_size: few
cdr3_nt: TGCAGTGCTAAAGGTCTGGATTCCAATGAGCAGTTCTTC
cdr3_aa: CSAKGLDSNEQFF

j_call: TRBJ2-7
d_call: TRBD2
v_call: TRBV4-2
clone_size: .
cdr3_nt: TGTGCCAGCAGCCAAGATTCTAGCGGGGCGCAGCAGTACTTC
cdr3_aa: CASSQDSSGAQQYF

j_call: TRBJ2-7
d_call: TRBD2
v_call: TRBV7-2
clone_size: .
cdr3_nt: TGTGCCAGCAGCTTTTTTAGCGGGGCGTACGAGCAGTACTTC
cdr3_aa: CASSFFSGAYEQYF

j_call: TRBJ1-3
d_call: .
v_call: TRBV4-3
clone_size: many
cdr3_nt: TGCGCCAGCAGCCAAGATGGGGCGGATGGAAACACCATATATTTT
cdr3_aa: CASSQDGADGNTIYF